This T cell receptor (beta chain) was identified during a study of cytomegalovirus exposure and HLA in healthy donors (dated by TCRdb to the late 2010s). Study-wide context: According to a later analysis, one platform produced both the roughly 110 validation repertoires and the 666 repertoires of the first cohort. The study was designed to test whether signatures of past pathogen exposure could be identified by cataloging public T cell receptors. Along with the roughly 700-subject first cohort, a separate validation cohort of approximately 110 different subjects was used. To predict cytomegalovirus infection status, the study brought together high-throughput TCR immunosequencing, statistical association of individual TCRs with disease status, and machine learning. Points the paper makes about the study in general: A few of the identified cytomegalovirus-associated TCR beta chains were confirmed in vitro to be specific for cytomegalovirus antigens. A later analysis lacked HLA typing for the validation cohort, so it scored co-occurrence in that cohort across all 110 or so repertoires. Cytomegalovirus status was reported to be diagnosed by the classifier with high specificity and sensitivity in both the original and validation cohorts. It was suggested by the authors that the approach could potentially be generalized to other disease states and immunological phenotypes. While some public TCRs were present in many individuals, most TCR sequences turned up only very rarely across donors. A total of 150 or so TCR beta chains were listed by the study as associated with cytomegalovirus. In a later analysis, TCRs clustered in the first cohort were found to also tend to co-occur in the roughly 120 validation repertoires, with 85% to 95% of cluster scores above 0.

Of note for this clone: The target of this receptor is not known. Within one base of it there is no much larger clone, and no base qualities were kept.

Libraries were built with the immunoSEQ multiplex PCR assay. In the authors' own workflow: A statistical classification framework was developed to diagnose cytomegalovirus status using the catalog of TCR beta chain sequences. TCRdb stores this immuneACCESS table with in-frame sequences only. Part of the clones is absent; in the studies checked, under half of the shortfall reflects unresolved V genes, and no reason is known for the rest. V, J and clone size reflect that table, while D and trimming were determined from the DNA. The sample table contains under 200,000 clones; only one count was recorded for about 90% of them. The ten largest clones represent 3% to 3.5% of the sample. Separate from the approximately 700-subject first cohort, the validation cohort of more than 90 subjects was the group to which the donors belonged. V and J are truncated by 4 bases and 4 bases respectively, leaving an intervening sequence of 9 bases. Based on the germline V gene, the CDR1 and CDR2 sequences are MGHRA and YSYEKL. Taken from cysteine to phenylalanine, the CDR3 has 13 residues. Only the CDR3 portion is preserved as DNA: 39 bases, with reading frame beginning at the first base.

The source material was PBMCs. Recombination linked TRBV4-1 to TRBJ2-3; the D gene is perhaps TRBD1, on 5 matching bases. This clonotype was obtained from a woman between 18 and 30 years old in good health and CMV-seropositive. The DNA sequence reads TGCGCCAGCAGCCCACCAGGGTCAGATACGCAGTATTTT. This yields the protein CASSPPGSDTQYF.